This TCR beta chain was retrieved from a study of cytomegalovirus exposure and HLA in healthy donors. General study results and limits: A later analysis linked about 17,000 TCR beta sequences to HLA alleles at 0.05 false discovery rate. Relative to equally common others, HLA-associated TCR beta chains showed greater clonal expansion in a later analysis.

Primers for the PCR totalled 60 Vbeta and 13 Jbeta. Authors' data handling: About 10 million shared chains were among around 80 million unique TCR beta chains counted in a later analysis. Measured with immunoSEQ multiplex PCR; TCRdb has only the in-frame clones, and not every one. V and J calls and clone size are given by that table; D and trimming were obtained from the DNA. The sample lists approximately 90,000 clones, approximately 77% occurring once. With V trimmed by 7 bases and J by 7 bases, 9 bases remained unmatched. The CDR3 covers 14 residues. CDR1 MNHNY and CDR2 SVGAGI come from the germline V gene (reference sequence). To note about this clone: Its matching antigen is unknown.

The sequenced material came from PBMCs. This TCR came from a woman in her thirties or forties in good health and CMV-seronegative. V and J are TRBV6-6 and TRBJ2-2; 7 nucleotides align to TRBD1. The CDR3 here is CASNTGEGGGELFF. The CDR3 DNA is TGTGCCAGCAATACAGGGGAAGGAGGCGGGGAGCTGTTTTTT.